Detailed here is one T cell receptor beta chain. The target antigen is unknown. Germline CDR1 reads MNHEY; CDR2 reads SMNVEV (reference sequence). This CDR3 region has 17 residues. The ends lost 0 bases at V and 7 bases at J; junction bases unmatched: 10. The source of the sample is a study of graft-versus-host responses after intestinal transplantation. Study information: Transplantation in recipients was multivisceral, liver-intestinal, or isolated intestinal.

Study-level results: Circulating GvH clones peaking coincided with falling HvG clones soon after transplant.

Produced via immunoSEQ multiplex PCR; TCRdb's table is partial and in-frame only. Here the sample spans approximately 71,000 clones, roughly 90% being singletons. The chain is built from TRBV27 and TRBJ2-5; 11 bases line up with TRBD2. Material: unstimulated CD8+ T cells sorted from spleen or lymph node cells, obtained before intestinal transplant. The receptor was derived from a human donor who received an intestinal transplant. Here the CDR3 reads CASSLSRVAGGLGTQYF. CDR3 DNA: TGTGCCAGCAGTTTATCGAGGGTAGCGGGGGGGCTTGGGACCCAGTACTTC.